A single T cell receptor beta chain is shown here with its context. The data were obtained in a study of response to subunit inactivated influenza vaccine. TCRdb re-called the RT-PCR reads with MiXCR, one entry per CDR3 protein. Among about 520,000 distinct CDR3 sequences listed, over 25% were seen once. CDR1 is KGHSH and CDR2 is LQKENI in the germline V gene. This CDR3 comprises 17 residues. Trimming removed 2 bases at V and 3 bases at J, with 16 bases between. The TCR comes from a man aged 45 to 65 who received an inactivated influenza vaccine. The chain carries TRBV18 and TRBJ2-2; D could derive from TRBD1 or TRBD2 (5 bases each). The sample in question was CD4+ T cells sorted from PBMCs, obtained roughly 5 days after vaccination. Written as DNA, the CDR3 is TGTGCCAGCTCACCAGCTTCCCAGGGAGCCGACACCGGGGAGCTGTTTTTT. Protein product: CASSPASQGADTGELFF.